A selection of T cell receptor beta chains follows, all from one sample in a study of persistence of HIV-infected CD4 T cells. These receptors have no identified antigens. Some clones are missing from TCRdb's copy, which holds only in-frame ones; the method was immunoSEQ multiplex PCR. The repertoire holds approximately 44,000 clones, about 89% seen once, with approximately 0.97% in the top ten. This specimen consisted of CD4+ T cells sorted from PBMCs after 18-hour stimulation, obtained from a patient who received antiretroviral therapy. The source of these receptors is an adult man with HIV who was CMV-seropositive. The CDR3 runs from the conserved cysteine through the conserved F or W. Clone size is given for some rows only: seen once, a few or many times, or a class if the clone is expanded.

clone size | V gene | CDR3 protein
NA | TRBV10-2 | CASTSGQLNTEAFF
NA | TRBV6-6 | CASRGDRGNEKLFF
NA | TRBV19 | CASSMKGGGSANGYTF
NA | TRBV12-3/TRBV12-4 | CASSLFGGETQYF
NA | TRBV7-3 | CASSLSSTGDQPQHF
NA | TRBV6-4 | CASSDGGQLSSYNEQFF
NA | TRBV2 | CASSGRFVVDQPQHF
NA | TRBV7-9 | CASSFLGQGARNEQFF
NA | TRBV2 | CASRRDRVGKYF
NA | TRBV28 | CASSPPPGQGREQYF
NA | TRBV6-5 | CASSPGGIPNQPQHF
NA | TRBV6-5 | CASTRMGGGYGYTF
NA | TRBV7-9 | CASSPRDNYGYTF
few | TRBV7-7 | CASSLGRGASTDTQYF
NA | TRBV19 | CASSILGPIGETQYF
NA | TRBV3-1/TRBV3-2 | CASSRETNYGYTF
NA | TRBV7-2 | CASSSAGGQPQHF
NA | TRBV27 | CASSLSGISSYEQYF
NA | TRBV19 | CASSTDRVEPQYF
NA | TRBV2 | CASTHRGQGLSNEKLFF
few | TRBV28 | CASSSGAGDGEAFF
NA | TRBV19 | CASSMGLGKNIQYF
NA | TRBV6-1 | CASSDDSGSAGANVLTF
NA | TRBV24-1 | CATSEGTGPNQPQHF
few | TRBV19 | CASSKGNPGHTEAFF
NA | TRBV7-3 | CASSLSRGASTDTQYF
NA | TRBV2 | CVSSGPQGRIANTGELFF
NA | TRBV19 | CASSPGLRNTEAFF
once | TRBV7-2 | CASSLALGRGNQPQHF
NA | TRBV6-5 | CASRTGGSGANVLTF
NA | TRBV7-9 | CASSFRQGWDGYTF
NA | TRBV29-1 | CSVGPGLAKNIQYF
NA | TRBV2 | CASTLGRDRGLDTQYF
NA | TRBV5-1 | CASSLWPVLANQETQYF
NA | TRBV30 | CAWSRGDGSNTEAFF
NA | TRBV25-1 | CATLSGRSYNEQFF
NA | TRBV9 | CASSSVNTDTQYF